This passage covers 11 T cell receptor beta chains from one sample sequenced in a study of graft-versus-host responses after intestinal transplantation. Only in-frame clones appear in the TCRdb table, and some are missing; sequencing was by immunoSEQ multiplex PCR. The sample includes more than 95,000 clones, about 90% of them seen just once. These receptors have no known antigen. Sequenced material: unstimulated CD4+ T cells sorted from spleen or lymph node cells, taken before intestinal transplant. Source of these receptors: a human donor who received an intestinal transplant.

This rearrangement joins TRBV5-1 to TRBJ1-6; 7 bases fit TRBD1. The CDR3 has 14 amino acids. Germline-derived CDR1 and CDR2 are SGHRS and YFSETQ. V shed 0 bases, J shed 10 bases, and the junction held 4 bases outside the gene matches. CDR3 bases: TGCGCCAGCAGCTTGGGGCAGGGGGTGTCACCCCTCCACTTT. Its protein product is CASSLGQGVSPLHF.

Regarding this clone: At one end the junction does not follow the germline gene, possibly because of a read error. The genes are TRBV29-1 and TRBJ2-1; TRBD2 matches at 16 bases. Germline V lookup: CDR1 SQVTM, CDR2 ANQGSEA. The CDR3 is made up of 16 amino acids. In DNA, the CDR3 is TGCAGTGTTGGAGTGGGACTAGCGGGGGGGCTCGGTGAGCAGTTCTTC. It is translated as CSVGVGLAGGLGEQFF.

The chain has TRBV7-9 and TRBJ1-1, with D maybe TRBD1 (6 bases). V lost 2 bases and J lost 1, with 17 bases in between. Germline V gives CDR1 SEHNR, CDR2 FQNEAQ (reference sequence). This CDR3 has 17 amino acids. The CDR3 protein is CASSLKGQQGQNTEAFF. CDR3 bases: TGTGCCAGCAGCTTAAAGGGTCAACAGGGCCAGAACACTGAAGCTTTCTTT.

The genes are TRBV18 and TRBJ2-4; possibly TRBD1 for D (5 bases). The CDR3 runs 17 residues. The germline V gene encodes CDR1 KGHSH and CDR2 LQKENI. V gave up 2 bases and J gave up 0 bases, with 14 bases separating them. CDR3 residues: CASSPTTVLRAKNIQYF. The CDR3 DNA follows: TGTGCCAGCTCACCAACGACAGTCCTACGAGCCAAAAACATTCAGTACTTC.

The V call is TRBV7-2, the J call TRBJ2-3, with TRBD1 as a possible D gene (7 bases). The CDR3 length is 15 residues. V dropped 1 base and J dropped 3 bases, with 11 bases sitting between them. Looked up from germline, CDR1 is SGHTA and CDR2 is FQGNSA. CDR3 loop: CASSLVTGRTDTQYF. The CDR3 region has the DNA TGTGCCAGCAGCTTAGTGACAGGGAGGACAGATACGCAGTATTTT.

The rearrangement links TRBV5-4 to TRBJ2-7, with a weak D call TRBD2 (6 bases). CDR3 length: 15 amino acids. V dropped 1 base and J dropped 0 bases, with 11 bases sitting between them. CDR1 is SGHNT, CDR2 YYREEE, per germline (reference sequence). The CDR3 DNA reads TGTGCCAGCAGCTTGCAAGGGAGGAGCTCCTACGAGCAGTACTTC. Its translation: CASSLQGRSSYEQYF.

The CDR3 DNA sequence: TGTGCCAGCTCACCGTATACGGGAGACTATGGCTACACCTTC. Translating gives CASSPYTGDYGYTF. The rearrangement uses TRBV18 and TRBJ1-2; D is ambiguous. Looked up from germline, CDR1 is KGHSH and CDR2 is LQKENI. The CDR3 runs 14 residues. Trimming took 3 bases from V and 3 from J, leaving 11 bases between them.

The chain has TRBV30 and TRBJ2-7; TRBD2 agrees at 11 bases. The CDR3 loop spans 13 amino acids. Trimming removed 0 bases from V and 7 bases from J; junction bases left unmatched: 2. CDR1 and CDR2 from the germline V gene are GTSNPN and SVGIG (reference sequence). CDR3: CAWSVLAGVEQYF. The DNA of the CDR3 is TGTGCCTGGAGTGTACTAGCGGGAGTAGAGCAGTACTTC.

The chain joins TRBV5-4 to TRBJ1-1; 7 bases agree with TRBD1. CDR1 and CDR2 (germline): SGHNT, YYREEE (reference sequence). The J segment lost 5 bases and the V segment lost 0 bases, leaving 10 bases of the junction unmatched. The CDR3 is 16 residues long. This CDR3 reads CASSLVGFRGETEAFF. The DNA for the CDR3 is TGTGCCAGCAGCTTGGTGGGATTCAGGGGGGAGACTGAAGCTTTCTTT. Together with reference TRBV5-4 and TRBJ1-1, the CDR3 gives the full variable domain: ETGVTQSPTHLIKTRGQQVTLRCSSQSGHNTVSWYQQALGQGPQFIFQYYREEENGRGNFPPRFSGLQFPNYSSELNVNALELDDSALYLCASSLVGFRGETEAFFGQGTRLTVV.

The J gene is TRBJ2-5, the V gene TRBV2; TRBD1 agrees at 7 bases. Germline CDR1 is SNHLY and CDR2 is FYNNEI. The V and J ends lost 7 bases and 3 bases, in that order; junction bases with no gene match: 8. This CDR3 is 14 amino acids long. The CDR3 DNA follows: TGTGCCAGCAACGCGGACAGGAGCGAAGAGACCCAGTACTTC. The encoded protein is CASNADRSEETQYF.

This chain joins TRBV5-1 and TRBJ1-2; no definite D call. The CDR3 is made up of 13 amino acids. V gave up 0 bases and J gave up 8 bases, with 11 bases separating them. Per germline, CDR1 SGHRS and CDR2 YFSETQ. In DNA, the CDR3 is TGCGCCAGCAGCTTGGATCTTGCCGCGGGCTACACCTTC. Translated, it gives CASSLDLAAGYTF.